Below are 10 T cell receptor beta chains sequenced from a single sample in a study of blood T cell repertoires in COVID-19. Produced via immunoSEQ multiplex PCR; TCRdb's table is partial and in-frame only. This table holds about 120,000 clones, 75% to 80% found once. The sequenced material came from peripheral blood. The receptor set was obtained from a woman aged 80 or over with active or convalescent COVID-19.

The V gene is TRBV27, the J gene TRBJ2-5; D is unresolved. V shed 7 bases and J shed 7 bases, with 16 bases lying between them. This CDR3 contains 13 residues. From germline, CDR1 is MNHEY and CDR2 SMNVEV (reference sequence). CDR3 sequence: CASTRDGGGTQYF. CDR3 sequence (DNA): TGTGCCAGCACCAGAGACGGCGGCGGGACCCAGTACTTC.

CDR3 DNA: TGTGCCAGCAGCCTACCCGGGGGGGGAGATACGCAGTATTTT. Translation gives CASSLPGGGDTQYF. The chain combines TRBV5-6 with TRBJ2-3; 8 bases are shared with TRBD2. Germline trimming cut 4 bases from V and 5 bases from J; bases unmatched to any gene: 6. Germline V gene lookup returns CDR1 SGHDT and CDR2 YYEEEE. CDR3 size: 14 residues.

This CDR3 is CASSPGGLGLMNTEAFF. For the CDR3, the DNA is TGTGCCAGCAGTCCCGGCGGATTAGGACTCATGAACACTGAAGCTTTCTTT. The chain recombines TRBV28 with TRBJ1-1; D gene uncertain. The CDR3 is 17 residues long. V was clipped by 5 bases and J by 0 bases, with 19 bases between them. CDR1 is MDHEN, CDR2 SYDVKM, per germline.

The chain carries TRBV30 and TRBJ2-7; possibly TRBD1 for D (5 bases). CDR3 size: 14 residues. Germline CDR1 and CDR2: GTSNPN and SVGIG (reference sequence). V was pared by 0 bases and J by 1 base, with 10 bases between. The CDR3 protein is CAWSVPRVSYEQYF. The CDR3 DNA is TGTGCCTGGAGTGTCCCCAGGGTTTCCTACGAGCAGTACTTC.

This clone occurred a few times. The rearrangement joins TRBV3-1 (or the pseudogene TRBV3-2) to TRBJ2-1; D is possibly TRBD2 (6 bases). The germline V gene has CDR1 LGHDT and CDR2 YNNKEL (reference sequence). Trimming took off 0 bases at V and 3 bases at J, with 12 bases between the two ends. The CDR3 spans 16 residues. The CDR3 DNA sequence: TGTGCCAGCAGCCAAGACGGAGGGGTCGGCTACAATGAGCAGTTCTTC. It yields the protein CASSQDGGVGYNEQFF.

Written as DNA, the CDR3 is TGTGCCAGCTCACCGGGACAGCTCACAGATACGCAGTATTTT. This codes for CASSPGQLTDTQYF. The V gene is TRBV18, the J gene TRBJ2-3, with 7 bases aligning to TRBD1. CDR1 and CDR2 from the germline V gene are KGHSH and LQKENI. J was trimmed by 2 bases and V by 3 bases; bases with no gene match: 2. This CDR3 is 14 amino acids long.

The CDR3 nucleotides are TGTGCCAGCAGTGAAGGGCGGGGACCGAAGACCCAGTACTTC. Translated: CASSEGRGPKTQYF. V gene TRBV2 combines with J gene TRBJ2-5; D perhaps matches TRBD2 (6 bases). The V end lost 1 base, the J end lost 6 bases, and 12 bases lay between the germline ends. The CDR3 length is 14 residues. Germline values: CDR1 SNHLY, CDR2 FYNNEI.

The chain uses TRBV12-2 and TRBJ1-2; TRBD1, the D gene given by the table, was not confirmed from the DNA. TRBV12-2 is deemed a pseudogene. The CDR3 runs 20 residues. This chain's CDR3 is CASRYETLDRQNLSNYGYTF. The CDR3 nucleotides read TGTGCAAGTCGTTACGAAACCCTCGACAGGCAGAACCTCTCCAACTATGGCTACACCTTC.

This chain links TRBV3-1 (or the pseudogene TRBV3-2) with TRBJ1-1; the D is unclear. The V gene's germline CDR1 is LGHDT and CDR2 YNNKEL (reference sequence). CDR3 length equals 9 residues. Trimming cost V 9 bases and J 9 bases, with 8 bases left between them. CDR3 amino acids: CARRAQAFF. The CDR3 DNA reads TGTGCCAGGAGGGCCCAAGCTTTCTTT.

The chain joins TRBV28 to TRBJ2-1; 13 positions agree with TRBD2. The germline V gene has CDR1 MDHEN and CDR2 SYDVKM. CDR3 length: 15 amino acids. Losses at the gene ends were 5 bases for V and 6 bases for J; bases not matched to a gene: 4. The CDR3 DNA reads TGTGCCAGCAGTGCCCGACTAGCGGGAGGCAATGAGCAGTTCTTC. Protein product: CASSARLAGGNEQFF.